Listed here are 17 T cell receptor beta chains from one sample, sequenced in a study of T cell repertoires in ileal Crohn's disease. Generated by immunoSEQ multiplex PCR, the TCRdb table keeps only in-frame clones and is missing some. The sample carries approximately 15,000 clones, more than 55% recorded once. Sequencing input: ileal tissue. Source of these receptors: an adult with Crohn's disease.

J is TRBJ1-3 and V is TRBV30, with D unclear. CDR1 is GTSNPN, CDR2 SVGIG, per germline (reference sequence). There are 13 residues in the CDR3. The germline V and J ends were trimmed by 4 bases and 3 bases, with 10 bases remaining between them. The CDR3 protein is CAWKLTSGNTIYF. CDR3 bases: TGTGCCTGGAAGTTGACTAGTGGAAACACCATATATTTT.

As concerns this clone: The sample carries other DNA sequences with the same CDR3. The chain joins TRBV27 to TRBJ2-7, with D possibly being TRBD1 (6 bases). V lost 5 bases and J lost 3, with 11 bases in between. The CDR3 totals 13 residues. The germline V gene encodes CDR1 MNHEY and CDR2 SMNVEV (reference sequence). CDR3 nucleotide sequence: TGTGCCAGCAGTCCCGGACAGAACTACGAGCAGTACTTC. Translated: CASSPGQNYEQYF.

The CDR3 DNA reads TGTGCCAGCAGTCGCACTAGCGGGGACACAGATACGCAGTATTTT. Translated, it gives CASSRTSGDTDTQYF. The V gene is TRBV6-4, the J gene TRBJ2-3; 10 positions match TRBD2. This CDR3 is 15 amino acids long. The J segment lost 2 bases and the V segment lost 5 bases, leaving 4 bases of the junction unmatched. The germline gives CDR1 MRHNA, CDR2 SNTAGT.

This clone was counted only a few times. CDR3 loop: CASSEAPTWAGALFNQPQHF. Written as DNA, the CDR3 is TGTGCCAGCAGTGAAGCGCCTACCTGGGCAGGGGCCCTCTTCAATCAGCCCCAGCATTTT. The rearrangement links TRBV6-1 to TRBJ1-5, with D possibly matching TRBD1 (6 bases). Trimming cost V 0 bases and J 3 bases, with 24 bases left between them. The CDR3 contains 20 residues. Germline V lookup: CDR1 MNHNS, CDR2 SASEGT.

This rearrangement joins TRBV19 to TRBJ2-1, with D possibly matching TRBD1 (5 bases). V was cut by 3 bases and J by 8 bases, with 17 bases left in between. Germline V gene data show CDR1 as LNHDA and CDR2 as SQIVND (reference sequence). The CDR3 length is 15 residues. The chain's CDR3 is CASSMAPSGRHEQFF. CDR3 DNA: TGTGCCAGTAGTATGGCGCCGTCAGGGCGCCATGAGCAGTTCTTC.

This clone came up a few times. This rearrangement joins TRBV9 to TRBJ2-3; perhaps TRBD1 as D (5 bases). Trimming left V 0 bases short and J 6 bases short, with 8 bases between. The CDR3 totals 13 residues. The germline V gene has CDR1 SGDLS and CDR2 YYNGEE. Here the CDR3 reads CASSVAWGDTQYF. In DNA, the CDR3 is TGTGCCAGCAGCGTAGCCTGGGGCGATACGCAGTATTTT.

This chain connects TRBV5-4 to TRBJ2-7, with D tentatively TRBD1 (6 bases). The V gene lost 0 bases and the J gene lost 2 bases, with 18 bases spanning the gap. Germline V gene sequence: CDR1 SGHNT, CDR2 YYREEE (reference sequence). This CDR3 has 17 amino acids. In DNA form, the CDR3 reads TGTGCCAGCAGCTTGGGGAAGGGGACAAGGTCCACCTACGAGCAGTACTTC. Protein product: CASSLGKGTRSTYEQYF.

The gene calls are TRBV4-2 and TRBJ2-3, with TRBD2 matching over 15 bases. This CDR3 region has 16 residues. Germline loops: CDR1 LGHNA, CDR2 YNFKEQ. The ends lost 1 base at V and 4 bases at J; junction bases unmatched: 0. CDR3 protein: CASSQGTSGGADTQYF. The CDR3 DNA follows: TGTGCCAGCAGCCAAGGGACTAGCGGGGGGGCAGATACGCAGTATTTT.

The chain has TRBV5-1 and TRBJ2-7; D is ambiguous. Germline CDR1 reads SGHRS; CDR2 reads YFSETQ. The germline V and J ends were trimmed by 3 bases and 3 bases, with 7 bases remaining between them. The CDR3 contains 12 residues. CDR3 in DNA: TGCGCCAGCAGCTCCCTAAACTACGAGCAGTACTTC. Its translation: CASSSLNYEQYF.

The V gene is TRBV10-1, the J gene TRBJ2-7; 8 bases are shared with TRBD1. Germline assignment: CDR1 WNHNN and CDR2 SYGVQD (reference sequence). V shed 4 bases, J shed 0 bases, and the junction held 2 bases outside the gene matches. The CDR3 length is 14 residues. CDR3: CASSGQGTSYEQYF. CDR3 coding DNA: TGCGCCAGCAGTGGACAGGGGACCTCCTACGAGCAGTACTTC.

The rearrangement uses TRBV6-4 and TRBJ2-1; 8 bases fit TRBD1. CDR1 is MRHNA and CDR2 is SNTAGT in the germline V gene. There are 15 residues in the CDR3. After removal of 3 bases from V and 0 bases from J, the junction contained 1 base not matched to a gene. CDR3 sequence (DNA): TGTGCCAGCAGTGAAACAGGGGGCTCCTACAATGAGCAGTTCTTC. Its translation is CASSETGGSYNEQFF.

V and J are TRBV12-5 and TRBJ1-2; TRBD1 is a possible D gene (6 bases). CDR1 and CDR2 (germline): LGHNT, FRNRAP. V lost 5 bases to trimming and J lost 8 bases, with 18 bases between them. This CDR3 has 14 residues. The CDR3 protein is CASGPTYNRGGYTF. Here the CDR3 DNA reads TGTGCTAGTGGTCCTACTTACAATAGGGGGGGCTACACCTTC.

V gene TRBV5-1 combines with J gene TRBJ1-3; maybe TRBD1 (5 bases). CDR1 is SGHRS, CDR2 YFSETQ, per germline. V lost 9 bases and J lost 0, with 13 bases in between. The CDR3 runs to 14 residues. The DNA for the CDR3 is TGCGCCACACACAGGACGTACTCTGGAAACACCATATATTTT. Its protein is CATHRTYSGNTIYF.

J is TRBJ1-1 and V is TRBV10-2; D unclear. Germline CDR1 reads WSHSY; CDR2 reads SAAADI. There are 18 residues in the CDR3. Trimming removed 3 bases from V and 1 base from J, with 21 bases in between. Here the CDR3 DNA reads TGCGCCAGCAGTGATCCCAGGACCCAGGAAGGGAGGAACACTGAAGCTTTCTTT. Translated: CASSDPRTQEGRNTEAFF.

V gene TRBV19 combines with J gene TRBJ2-1; possibly TRBD1 for D (5 bases). The CDR3 consists of 16 residues. Germline V gene sequence: CDR1 LNHDA, CDR2 SQIVND (reference sequence). V lost 3 bases to trimming and J lost 4 bases, with 16 bases between them. The DNA of the CDR3 is TGTGCCAGTAGTATTGGGGCGGATAAAATGTACAATGAGCAGTTCTTC. Amino acid sequence: CASSIGADKMYNEQFF.

The gene calls are TRBV21-1 and TRBJ1-6. TRBV21-1 is annotated as a pseudogene. The CDR3 sequence is 18 residues long. In nucleotides, the CDR3 is TGTGCCAGCAGCAAAGATCGGGGCCCGCGGGGAAAAAGTTCACCCCTCCACTTT. Protein: CASSKDRGPRGKSSPLHF.

The CDR3 nucleotides read TGTGCCAGCAGCACCGGGATCTCCTACGAGCAGTACTTC. Translated: CASSTGISYEQYF. This chain connects TRBV7-9 to TRBJ2-7; tentatively, D is TRBD2 (5 bases). Germline V CDR1 and CDR2: SEHNR, FQNEAQ (reference sequence). V was shortened by 5 bases and J by 0 bases, with 8 bases between the two germline ends. The CDR3 extends over 13 amino acids. The full variable domain, its missing parts supplied by reference TRBV7-9 and TRBJ2-7, is DTGVSQNPRHKITKRGQNVTFRCDPISEHNRLYWYRQTLGQGPEFLTYFQNEAQLEKSRLLSDRFSAERPKGSFSTLEIQRTEQGDSAMYLCASSTGISYEQYFGPGTRLTVT.